Shown below are 22 T cell receptor beta chains from a single sample sequenced in a study of cytomegalovirus exposure and HLA in healthy donors. Researchers ran the PCR with 60 Vbeta and 13 Jbeta primers. Profiled with immunoSEQ multiplex PCR; TCRdb holds only in-frame clones, not every one. The sample table sets out some 150,000 clones. Sequencing used PBMCs. These receptors were taken from a woman aged 18-30 years in good health and CMV-seropositive.

The genes are TRBV28 and TRBJ2-2, with 9 bases lining up with TRBD1. The CDR3 is 17 residues long. Per the germline V gene, CDR1 is MDHEN and CDR2 is SYDVKM. With 7 bases clipped from V and 3 bases from J, the junction kept 12 bases outside the gene matches. The CDR3 region is CASITRRTGAYTGELFF. The CDR3 DNA is TGTGCCAGCATAACGAGGCGGACAGGGGCTTACACCGGGGAGCTGTTTTTT.

The V call is TRBV29-1, the J call TRBJ2-7, with 8 bases that match TRBD1. This CDR3 is built from 14 residues. V dropped 1 base and J dropped 6; count of bases not matched to a gene: 8. Germline V gene lookup returns CDR1 SQVTM and CDR2 ANQGSEA. The DNA for the CDR3 is TGCAGCGTTGAAGGGACAGGGAAGGATGGCGAGCAGTACTTC. Protein product: CSVEGTGKDGEQYF.

This chain connects TRBV7-2 to TRBJ2-5; 7 positions agree with TRBD2. The CDR3 is 15 residues long. The germline V gene encodes CDR1 SGHTA and CDR2 FQGNSA. Trimming at V came to 4 bases and at J to 5 bases, leaving 10 bases not matched to a gene. The CDR3 DNA follows: TGTGCCAGCAGCTACCCCGGGAGGCTGTGGGAGACCCAGTACTTC. The encoded protein is CASSYPGRLWETQYF.

This rearrangement joins TRBV19 to TRBJ1-2; D is ambiguous. The CDR3 has 13 amino acids. V was cut by 6 bases and J by 6 bases, with 14 bases left in between. In germline, CDR1 is LNHDA, CDR2 SQIVND (reference sequence). CDR3 bases: TGTGCCAGTAGAATGGCGGGAGGTAATGGCTACACCTTC. Its translation: CASRMAGGNGYTF.

The genes are TRBV27 and TRBJ2-1, with TRBD2 identical over 7 bases. Germline CDR1 is MNHEY and CDR2 is SMNVEV (reference sequence). The length of the CDR3 is 15 residues. Unmatched junction bases numbered 11, after V lost 4 bases and J lost 8 bases. The DNA for the CDR3 is TGTGCCAGCAGTTCTGGGACTATGTTGAAGCATGAGCAGTTCTTC. As protein: CASSSGTMLKHEQFF.

The rearrangement joins TRBV7-2 to TRBJ2-1; D is unclear. CDR3 length: 13 amino acids. V was clipped by 5 bases and J by 9 bases, with 14 bases between them. The germline V gene encodes CDR1 SGHTA and CDR2 FQGNSA. The CDR3 region is CASSPPLRGEQFF. The CDR3 DNA follows: TGTGCCAGCAGCCCCCCTTTGCGTGGTGAGCAGTTCTTC. The whole variable domain, filled in from reference TRBV7-2 and TRBJ2-1, reads GAGVSQSPSNKVTEKGKDVELRCDPISGHTALYWYRQSLGQGLEFLIYFQGNSAPDKSGLPSDRFSAERTGGSVSTLTIQRTQQEDSAVYLCASSPPLRGEQFFGPGTRLTVL.

The rearrangement links TRBV4-1 to TRBJ2-3; D is perhaps TRBD1 (6 bases). Per germline, CDR1 MGHRA and CDR2 YSYEKL. The CDR3 runs to 14 residues. V was pared by 1 base and J by 4 bases, with 9 bases between. The CDR3 reads CASSQVGAADTQYF. For the CDR3, the DNA is TGCGCCAGCAGCCAAGTGGGGGCCGCAGATACGCAGTATTTT.

The CDR3 is CASARQGPGEQYF. In DNA, the CDR3 is TGTGCCAGCGCGAGACAGGGGCCCGGCGAGCAGTACTTC. The V call is TRBV6-1, the J call TRBJ2-7; 8 positions match TRBD1. Germline V lookup: CDR1 MNHNS, CDR2 SASEGT. The CDR3 is 13 amino acids. Trimming cost V 8 bases and J 6 bases; bases outside gene matches: 9.

CDR3 bases: TGCGCCAGCAGCTTTAACAATGAGCAGTTCTTC. Protein product: CASSFNNEQFF. This sequence joins TRBV5-1 and TRBJ2-1; D gene uncertain. The V end was cut by 2 bases, the J end by 5 bases, with 2 bases between. CDR1 is SGHRS and CDR2 is YFSETQ in the germline V gene. This CDR3 has 11 residues.

This sequence joins TRBV5-4 and TRBJ1-2; 9 bases map to TRBD1. V lost 4 bases and J lost 2; bases outside the gene matches: 3. Germline values: CDR1 SGHNT, CDR2 YYREEE (reference sequence). This CDR3 contains 14 residues. CDR3 bases: TGTGCCAGCAGCCAGACAGGGGGAAACTATGGCTACACCTTC. Its translation is CASSQTGGNYGYTF.

The rearrangement uses TRBV5-5 and TRBJ2-7, with TRBD1 as a possible D gene (5 bases). The CDR3 is made up of 14 amino acids. Per the germline V gene, CDR1 is SGHKS and CDR2 is YYEKEE (reference sequence). Trimming cost V 0 bases and J 2 bases, with 9 bases left between them. CDR3 region: CASSLDGATYEQYF. In nucleotides, the CDR3 is TGTGCCAGCAGCTTGGATGGGGCCACCTACGAGCAGTACTTC.

V is TRBV6-6 and J is TRBJ2-5; TRBD1 aligns across 9 bases. The CDR3 covers 15 residues. V lost 5 bases to trimming and J lost 5 bases; unmatched junction nucleotides: 9. Germline loops: CDR1 MNHNY, CDR2 SVGAGI (reference sequence). CDR3 region: CASSRSGTGKETQYF. For the CDR3, the DNA is TGTGCCAGCAGTCGGAGTGGGACAGGGAAGGAGACCCAGTACTTC.

The chain employs TRBV6-5 and TRBJ1-1; 11 bases align to TRBD1. After removal of 0 bases from V and 5 bases from J, the junction contained 5 bases not matched to a gene. Germline V CDR1 and CDR2: MNHEY, SVGAGI. The CDR3 loop spans 16 amino acids. CDR3 loop: CASSYSLDRGRTEAFF. The CDR3 coding sequence is TGTGCCAGCAGTTACTCGCTGGACAGGGGGCGGACTGAAGCTTTCTTT.

The chain couples TRBV29-1 to TRBJ1-4; D gene unclear. The CDR3 is made up of 11 amino acids. Germline V gives CDR1 SQVTM, CDR2 ANQGSEA. V dropped 4 bases and J dropped 5 bases, with 5 bases sitting between them. CDR3 amino acids: CSVGRNEKLFF. The CDR3 DNA follows: TGCAGCGTTGGCAGGAATGAAAAACTGTTTTTT.

CDR3 sequence: CASIRGGSSYNEQFF. The CDR3 DNA is TGTGCCAGCATAAGGGGCGGGAGCTCCTACAATGAGCAGTTCTTC. The chain recombines TRBV7-9 with TRBJ2-1, with 7 bases fitting TRBD2. V shed 7 bases, J shed 0 bases, and the junction held 6 bases outside the gene matches. In germline, CDR1 is SEHNR, CDR2 FQNEAQ (reference sequence). This CDR3 comprises 15 residues.

The rearrangement links TRBV5-3 to TRBJ1-1, with TRBD1 identical over 7 bases. TRBV5-3 is an ORF; its function is uncertain. With 2 bases clipped from V and 3 bases from J, the junction kept 7 bases outside the gene matches. The CDR3 has 15 residues. CDR3 protein: CARSFARQGDTEAFF. CDR3 sequence (DNA): TGTGCCAGAAGCTTCGCACGACAGGGAGACACTGAAGCTTTCTTT.

This sequence joins TRBV5-5 and TRBJ2-7, with 7 bases identical to TRBD2. The V and J ends lost 5 bases and 0 bases, in that order; junction bases with no gene match: 8. CDR1 is SGHKS, CDR2 YYEKEE, per germline (reference sequence). CDR3 length: 15 residues. DNA for the CDR3: TGTGCCAGCAGTCGCTCAGCGGGGAGCTCCTACGAGCAGTACTTC. It translates to CASSRSAGSSYEQYF.

This chain connects TRBV29-1 to TRBJ2-5, with D possibly TRBD2 on 5 matching bases. The CDR3 consists of 12 residues. V gave up 7 bases and J gave up 5 bases, with 14 bases separating them. Germline CDR1 and CDR2: SQVTM and ANQGSEA. The CDR3 loop reads CSGVRGEETQYF. CDR3 nucleotides: TGCAGCGGAGTCCGGGGTGAGGAGACCCAGTACTTC.

J is TRBJ2-7 and V is TRBV5-4; 7 bases are shared with TRBD1. Unmatched junction bases numbered 8, after V lost 0 bases and J lost 2 bases. The CDR3 loop spans 16 amino acids. Germline CDR1 is SGHNT and CDR2 is YYREEE (reference sequence). This CDR3 reads CASSLAQGTGAYEQYF. The CDR3, as DNA: TGTGCCAGCAGCTTGGCCCAAGGCACAGGGGCCTACGAGCAGTACTTC.

This chain joins TRBV11-3 and TRBJ1-2; 8 bases line up with TRBD1. The CDR3 covers 14 residues. The V gene's germline CDR1 is SGHNT and CDR2 YENEEA. J was trimmed by 3 bases and V by 5 bases; bases with no gene match: 5. CDR3 bases: TGTGCCAGCAGCGTACAGGGGGGCGACTATGGCTACACCTTC. Translating gives CASSVQGGDYGYTF.

This chain connects TRBV19 to TRBJ1-1, with 10 bases fitting TRBD1. CDR3 length: 13 residues. V trimming: 5 bases; J trimming: 9 bases; junction bases outside the gene matches: 6. Germline loops: CDR1 LNHDA, CDR2 SQIVND (reference sequence). The CDR3: CASSAGTGVKAFF. The DNA for the CDR3 is TGTGCCAGTAGTGCAGGGACAGGGGTAAAAGCTTTCTTT.

V is TRBV15 and J is TRBJ2-3, with a tentative D call TRBD2 (6 bases). The CDR3 length is 16 residues. Germline V lookup: CDR1 LNHNV, CDR2 YYDKDF (reference sequence). The V end was cut by 3 bases, the J end by 3 bases, with 16 bases between. The CDR3 nucleotides are TGTGCCACCAGCAGCAACGCCGGGACTCCGACAGATACGCAGTATTTT. Encoded protein: CATSSNAGTPTDTQYF.